The next 18 T cell receptor beta chains were all read from a single sample in a study of cytomegalovirus exposure and HLA in healthy donors. With 60 Vbeta and 13 Jbeta primers, the PCR was carried out. The table came from immunoSEQ multiplex PCR; TCRdb's copy has only in-frame clones and leaves some out. This table has tens of thousands of clones, around 70% appearing once. Sequencing used PBMCs. The receptors shown here come from a woman aged 50 to 60 in good health and CMV-seropositive.

This rearrangement joins TRBV27 to TRBJ2-5, with TRBD2 identical over 10 bases. The end of the DNA fits TRBJ2-7 better, so the J call may be wrong. The CDR3 covers 13 residues. Germline values: CDR1 MNHEY, CDR2 SMNVEV (reference sequence). CDR3 coding DNA: TGTACCACGGGACTAGCGCCTTCCTACGAGCAGTACTTC. Residues: CTTGLAPSYEQYF.

The chain links TRBV7-7 to TRBJ2-1, with 12 bases that match TRBD2. CDR1 and CDR2 (germline): SSHAT, FNYEAQ (reference sequence). The J segment lost 8 bases and the V segment lost 5 bases, leaving 13 bases of the junction unmatched. The CDR3 extends over 17 amino acids. The CDR3 protein is CASSPRASGRAGDEQFF. Written as DNA, the CDR3 is TGTGCCAGCAGCCCGAGGGCTAGCGGGAGGGCCGGGGATGAGCAGTTCTTC.

Concerning this clone itself: A junction boundary mismatches the germline segment, possibly from a read error. The sample holds other DNA sequences that translate to the same CDR3. The V call is TRBV27, the J call TRBJ2-2; 8 bases are a match to TRBD1. The CDR3 extends over 18 amino acids. Germline V gene data show CDR1 as MNHEY and CDR2 as SMNVEV (reference sequence). CDR3 in amino acids: CASSFIPRTGPNTGELFF. The CDR3 DNA follows: TGTGCCAGCAGTTTTATTCCACGGACAGGGCCGAACACTGGGGAGCTGTTTTTT.

The V gene is TRBV14, the J gene TRBJ1-5; a weak D match, TRBD1 (5 bases). The germline V gene encodes CDR1 SGHDN and CDR2 FVKESK. Trimming took off 4 bases at V and 0 bases at J, with 10 bases between the two ends. This CDR3 has 15 residues. CDR3 loop: CASSPRQHSNQPQHF. In nucleotides, the CDR3 is TGTGCCAGCAGCCCAAGACAGCATAGCAATCAGCCCCAGCATTTT. Looking up the rest from reference TRBV14 and TRBJ1-5 gives the full variable domain: EAGVTQFPSHSVIEKGQTVTLRCDPISGHDNLYWYRRVMGKEIKFLLHFVKESKQDESGMPNNRFLAERTGGTYSTLKVQPAELEDSGVYFCASSPRQHSNQPQHFGDGTRLSIL.

The CDR3 bases are TGTGCCAGCAGTTTGAACAGGGGAAGCGGAAATTCACCCCTCCACTTT. It yields the protein CASSLNRGSGNSPLHF. The chain is built from TRBV27 and TRBJ1-6, with TRBD1 matching over 7 bases. Germline trimming cut 3 bases from V and 7 bases from J; bases unmatched to any gene: 9. CDR1 is MNHEY, CDR2 SMNVEV, per germline (reference sequence). There are 16 residues in the CDR3.

The rearrangement uses TRBV6-1 and TRBJ2-1; unclear D gene. Looked up from germline, CDR1 is MNHNS and CDR2 is SASEGT. V lost 8 bases and J 0 bases, leaving 8 bases between the germline ends. This CDR3 is 13 amino acids long. The CDR3 reads CASVRNSYNEQFF. In nucleotides, the CDR3 is TGTGCCAGCGTGCGGAACTCCTACAATGAGCAGTTCTTC.

This clone has just a few counts. The chain links TRBV10-3 to TRBJ2-3, with 10 bases matching TRBD2. J gave up 2 bases and V 6 bases, and 11 bases lay outside the gene matches. Germline V gene sequence: CDR1 ENHRY, CDR2 SYGVKD. This CDR3 spans 17 amino acids. The CDR3 bases are TGTGCCATCAGGTCGGGCAGCGGGAGGGCCCCCACAGATACGCAGTATTTT. This translates into CAIRSGSGRAPTDTQYF.

The V gene is TRBV25-1, the J gene TRBJ1-5; D perhaps matches TRBD1 (6 bases). Trimming took off 2 bases at V and 0 bases at J, with 8 bases between the two ends. This CDR3 spans 15 amino acids. Per the germline V gene, CDR1 is MGHDK and CDR2 is SYGVNS. The CDR3 protein is CASSEVGGSNQPQHF. CDR3 nucleotide sequence: TGTGCCAGCAGTGAAGTAGGGGGTAGCAATCAGCCCCAGCATTTT.

V gene TRBV18 combines with J gene TRBJ2-7, with 7 bases matching TRBD2. The germline CDR1 and CDR2 sequences are KGHSH and LQKENI. The CDR3 has 13 residues. Trimming took 3 bases from V and 4 from J; bases not matched to a gene: 3. The CDR3 region is CASSPGLHYEQYF. In nucleotides, the CDR3 is TGTGCCAGCTCACCGGGACTACATTACGAGCAGTACTTC.

This chain connects TRBV2 to TRBJ1-3; 10 bases line up with TRBD1. The CDR3 runs 15 residues. Per germline, CDR1 SNHLY and CDR2 FYNNEI. The J segment lost 5 bases and the V segment lost 6 bases, leaving 7 bases of the junction unmatched. The CDR3 bases are TGTGCCAGCAGAGTTCGGGACAGGGGTAGAAACACCATATATTTT. The encoded protein is CASRVRDRGRNTIYF.

The rearrangement links TRBV10-2 to TRBJ1-1; the match to TRBD1 covers 8 bases. The V and J ends lost 6 bases and 1 base, in that order; junction bases with no gene match: 4. Germline loops: CDR1 WSHSY, CDR2 SAAADI. This CDR3 region has 14 residues. CDR3 amino acids: CASSADRGNTEAFF. The CDR3 DNA follows: TGCGCCAGCAGCGCCGACAGGGGGAACACTGAAGCTTTCTTT.

This chain uses TRBV6-1 with TRBJ1-1; 10 bases fit TRBD1. Germline V gene lookup returns CDR1 MNHNS and CDR2 SASEGT. CDR3 size: 14 residues. Germline trimming cut 0 bases from V and 11 bases from J; bases unmatched to any gene: 6. The CDR3 DNA follows: TGTGCCAGCAGTGAAGCGCTTCTGGACAGGGGGGCTTTCTTT. It is translated as CASSEALLDRGAFF.

The chain uses TRBV10-2 and TRBJ2-7; no definite D call. The ends were cut back, 0 bases at V and 5 bases at J, with 5 bases in the middle. Germline lookup yields CDR1 WSHSY and CDR2 SAAADI. The length of the CDR3 is 12 residues. CDR3: CASSESPNEQYF. CDR3 in DNA: TGCGCCAGCAGTGAGTCTCCCAACGAGCAGTACTTC.

This clone was picked up a small number of times. The chain recombines TRBV25-1 with TRBJ1-1; the D gene is possibly TRBD1 (6 bases). The V end was cut by 1 base, the J end by 1 base, with 10 bases between. Per germline, CDR1 MGHDK and CDR2 SYGVNS. The CDR3 length is 15 residues. The CDR3: CASSEFRDTNTEAFF. CDR3 coding DNA: TGTGCCAGCAGTGAATTTAGGGACACGAACACTGAAGCTTTCTTT.

J is TRBJ2-5 and V is TRBV27, with TRBD2 matching 10 bases. Per the germline V gene, CDR1 is MNHEY and CDR2 is SMNVEV (reference sequence). The CDR3 is 15 amino acids. V lost 4 bases, J lost 4 bases, and 6 bases stayed unmatched. The CDR3 loop reads CASSSLLAGPETQYF. CDR3 nucleotides: TGTGCCAGCAGTTCTCTACTAGCGGGGCCAGAGACCCAGTACTTC.

The rearrangement uses TRBV6-1 and TRBJ2-7; 7 bases line up with TRBD2. Germline loops: CDR1 MNHNS, CDR2 SASEGT. Trimming at V came to 8 bases and at J to 4 bases, leaving 14 bases not matched to a gene. This CDR3 is built from 15 residues. Here the CDR3 DNA reads TGTGCCAGCTGTGTCCGCGGCGGGAGTTTATACGAGCAGTACTTC. As protein: CASCVRGGSLYEQYF.

The chain has TRBV28 and TRBJ2-2; TRBD2 might be the D (6 bases). The germline gives CDR1 MDHEN, CDR2 SYDVKM. The CDR3 totals 14 residues. With 7 bases removed from V and 6 bases from J, the gap between germline ends came to 15 bases. The CDR3 nucleotides read TGTGCCAGCATTTCGGGGGATCGGTCCGGGGAGCTGTTTTTT. Translation gives CASISGDRSGELFF.

The J gene is TRBJ1-6, the V gene TRBV4-3; unclear D gene. The germline V gene encodes CDR1 LGHNA and CDR2 YSLEER. The CDR3 runs to 15 residues. The V and J ends lost 0 bases and 7 bases respectively, with 10 bases between them. The CDR3, as DNA: TGCGCCAGCAGCCAAGATAGCAGTTGGAATTCACCCCTCCACTTT. Its translation: CASSQDSSWNSPLHF.